These 7 T cell receptor beta chains were all obtained from the same sample, sequenced in a study of T cell changes during pregnancy in multiple sclerosis. Profiling relied on immunoSEQ multiplex PCR, and the TCRdb table lists in-frame clones only, not all of them. The sample records under 50,000 clones, 70% to 90% being singletons. Source: CD8+ T cells from peripheral blood mononuclear cells, taken in the first trimester of pregnancy. These receptor sequences come from a female donor with multiple sclerosis, enrolled in a pregnancy study.

The chain uses TRBV2 and TRBJ2-6, with D maybe TRBD1 (6 bases). There are 18 residues in the CDR3. V was clipped by 3 bases and J by 1 base, with 16 bases between them. In germline, CDR1 is SNHLY, CDR2 FYNNEI. The CDR3 reads CASSDFLQGLSGANVLTF. The CDR3 bases are TGTGCCAGCAGTGACTTCCTTCAGGGGTTGTCTGGGGCCAACGTCCTGACTTTC.

V and J are TRBV27 and TRBJ2-1; 9 bases align to TRBD2. The germline CDR1 and CDR2 sequences are MNHEY and SMNVEV (reference sequence). J was trimmed by 7 bases and V by 5 bases; bases with no gene match: 12. The length of the CDR3 is 16 residues. CDR3 sequence: CASSTFSGGRWNEQFF. DNA for the CDR3: TGTGCCAGCAGTACCTTTAGCGGGGGTCGGTGGAATGAGCAGTTCTTC.

V is TRBV6-5 and J is TRBJ1-5; perhaps TRBD1 as D (5 bases). The CDR3 loop spans 15 amino acids. CDR1 and CDR2 from the germline V gene are MNHEY and SVGAGI. Trimming took off 6 bases at V and 6 bases at J, with 18 bases between the two ends. In DNA, the CDR3 is TGTGCCAGCAGGCCGGGACCCGGGGGAGGTCAGCCCCAGCATTTT. Encoded protein: CASRPGPGGGQPQHF.

This chain connects TRBV19 to TRBJ1-1, with 7 bases identical to TRBD1. J was trimmed by 3 bases and V by 5 bases; bases with no gene match: 6. CDR1 and CDR2 (germline): LNHDA, SQIVND (reference sequence). The CDR3 is 14 residues long. DNA of the CDR3: TGTGCCAGTAGTTTGGGACAGATGCACACTGAAGCTTTCTTT. Its translation: CASSLGQMHTEAFF.

This clone occurred once. The chain couples TRBV30 to TRBJ1-4; 10 bases align to TRBD1. This CDR3 is 18 amino acids long. Germline V gives CDR1 GTSNPN, CDR2 SVGIG (reference sequence). The ends lost 4 bases at V and 2 bases at J; junction bases unmatched: 13. The CDR3: CAWTQGPGQGYTNEKLFF. The CDR3 DNA reads TGTGCCTGGACCCAAGGCCCGGGACAGGGGTACACTAATGAAAAACTGTTTTTT.

The chain employs TRBV9 and TRBJ2-3; TRBD1 matches at 11 bases. Trimming at V came to 2 bases and at J to 5 bases, leaving 7 bases not matched to a gene. The CDR3 is 16 amino acids. Germline lookup yields CDR1 SGDLS and CDR2 YYNGEE. CDR3 amino acids: CASSVSGQGVGDTQYF. As DNA, the CDR3 is TGTGCCAGCAGCGTGTCGGGACAGGGGGTCGGAGATACGCAGTATTTT.

This clone has just one count. The chain joins TRBV7-9 to TRBJ2-5, with 7 positions matching TRBD1. This CDR3 comprises 16 residues. Germline V gene sequence: CDR1 SEHNR, CDR2 FQNEAQ (reference sequence). With 1 base clipped from V and 2 bases from J, the junction kept 7 bases outside the gene matches. Here the CDR3 reads CASSLGLQGNQETQYF. The CDR3 nucleotides are TGTGCCAGCAGCTTAGGCCTACAGGGGAATCAAGAGACCCAGTACTTC.